The T cell receptor (beta chain) under discussion was sequenced for a study of early T cells in non-severe SARS-CoV-2 infection. At the level of the study: The study sequenced bulk RNA from unsorted whole blood, with chains unpaired.

Attached unique molecular identifiers marked individual cDNA molecules. In TCRdb, the 5' RACE reads were re-called with MiXCR into one record per CDR3 protein. The repertoire includes roughly 40,000 distinct CDR3 sequences, 4.7% of them detected once, and less than 6% sits in the top ten. The CDR3 covers 14 residues. V was clipped by 3 bases and J by 3 bases; unmatched bases: 7. Per the germline V gene, CDR1 is SQVTM and CDR2 is ANQGSEA. This clonotype was observed at least ten times. Its antigen is unknown. Notes on the study in general: Matching results from VDJdb favored anti-spike CD8 responses, leaving private and CD4 specificities undetected.

V gene TRBV29-1 combines with J gene TRBJ1-1; TRBD1 aligns across 7 bases. Sequenced: whole blood. This clonotype originated in an adult who was a healthcare worker with PCR-confirmed SARS-CoV-2 infection or an uninfected control (not recorded which). DNA for the CDR3: TGCAGCGTTGACGGTGACAGGGTGGACACTGAAGCTTTCTTT. Its protein product is CSVDGDRVDTEAFF.